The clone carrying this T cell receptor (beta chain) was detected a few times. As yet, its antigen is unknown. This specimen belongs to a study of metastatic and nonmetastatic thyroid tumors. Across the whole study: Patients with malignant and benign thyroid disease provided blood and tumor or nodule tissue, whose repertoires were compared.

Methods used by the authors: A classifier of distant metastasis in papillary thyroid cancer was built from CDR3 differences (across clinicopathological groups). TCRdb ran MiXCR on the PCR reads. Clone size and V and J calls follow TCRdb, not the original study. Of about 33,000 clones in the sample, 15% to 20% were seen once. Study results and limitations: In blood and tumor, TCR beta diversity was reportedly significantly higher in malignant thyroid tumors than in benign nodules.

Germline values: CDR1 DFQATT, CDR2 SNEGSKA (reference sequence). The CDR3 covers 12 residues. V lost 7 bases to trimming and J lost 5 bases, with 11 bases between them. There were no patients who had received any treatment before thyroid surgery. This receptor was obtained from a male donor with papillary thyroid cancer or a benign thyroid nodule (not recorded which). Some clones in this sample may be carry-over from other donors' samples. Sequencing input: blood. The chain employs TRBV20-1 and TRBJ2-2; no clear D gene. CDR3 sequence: CSVYRVTGELFF. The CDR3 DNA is TGCAGTGTGTACAGAGTAACCGGGGAGCTGTTTTTT.